The rows below give T cell receptor beta chains drawn from one sample of a study of a mutant IDH1 vaccine in newly diagnosed glioma. Antigens for these TCRs are unknown. Produced via immunoSEQ multiplex PCR; TCRdb's table is partial and in-frame only. This sample carries tens of thousands of clones, around 92% of them seen once, and the ten largest clones take roughly 2.4%. This specimen was PBMCs, taken from a glioma patient whose treatment included an IDH1 peptide vaccine. The receptors were sampled from a man aged 50 to 60 with glioma. The CDR3 runs from the conserved cysteine through the conserved F or W. D genes are given only for firm matches. The size of a clone is reported for some rows only, either as once, few or many, or as a class for expanded clones.

>TRBJ2-3|.|TRBD2|TRBV4-2
TGTGCCAGCAGCCAGCAACCGGGACTAGCGGATGGAGATACGCAGTATTTT
CASSQQPGLADGDTQYF
>TRBJ1-4|.|.|TRBV9
TGTGCCAGCAGCGTAGGTGGCAGGGCAGGTAATGAAAAACTGTTTTTT
CASSVGGRAGNEKLFF
>TRBJ1-2|.|.|TRBV19
TGTGCCAGTAGTATAGCAAACAGGGCTAACTATGGCTACACCTTC
CASSIANRANYGYTF
>TRBJ1-1|.|.|TRBV13
TGTGCCAGCAGCACCTACACGGACTTGGGCACTGAAGCTTTCTTT
CASSTYTDLGTEAFF
>TRBJ2-2|.|.|TRBV11-2
TGTGCCAGCAGCCCGGACCGGGCCGGGGAGCTGTTTTTT
CASSPDRAGELFF
>TRBJ1-6|.|.|TRBV18
TGTGCCAGCTCACTATCACGGCAGCCTTCACCCCTCCACTTT
CASSLSRQPSPLHF
>TRBJ2-3|once|.|TRBV19
TGTGCCAGTAGTCTTAAGGGGGGCAGAGGAGATACGCAGTATTTT
CASSLKGGRGDTQYF
>TRBJ1-5|.|.|TRBV19
TGTGCCAGTAGTCTCCTGAAAGTTTCACCGAATCAGCCCCAGCATTTT
CASSLLKVSPNQPQHF
>TRBJ1-4|.|.|TRBV6-1
TGTGCCAGCCTACAAGTGAATAATGAAAAACTGTTTTTT
CASLQVNNEKLFF
>TRBJ1-4|.|.|TRBV5-6
TGTGCCAGCAGCTTGGGACGGAGGATAGTTGAAAAACTGTTTTTT
CASSLGRRIVEKLFF
>TRBJ2-7|.|TRBD2|TRBV2
TGTGCCACCTCTCCCGGGACTAGGGTCTACGAGCAGTACTTC
CATSPGTRVYEQYF
>TRBJ2-1|once|TRBD1|TRBV6-1
TGTGCCAGCAGTGAGGCCCTTCGGGGACAGGGGGCCGGGTTCTTC
CASSEALRGQGAGFF
>TRBJ1-2|.|.|TRBV12-5
TGTGCTACCTCGGGGCAGGGAGCTGGCTACACCTTC
CATSGQGAGYTF
>TRBJ2-7|.|.|TRBV6-1
TGTGCCAGCATGGGAGGAGGTCGAGGCTACGAGCAGTACTTC
CASMGGGRGYEQYF
>TRBJ2-1|.|.|TRBV27
TGTGCCAGCAGTTTAGGACAGAGCCCCCGACATGAGCAGTTCTTC
CASSLGQSPRHEQFF
>TRBJ1-2|.|.|TRBV2
TGTGCCAGCAATCAAGACAGGAACACTAACTATGGCTACACCTTC
CASNQDRNTNYGYTF
>TRBJ1-5|few|TRBD1|TRBV5-4
TGTGCCAGCAGCCCGGACAGGGGTGATCAGCCCCAGCATTTT
CASSPDRGDQPQHF
>TRBJ2-2|.|TRBD2|TRBV7-2
TGTGCCAGCATCCTGGGCAGCGGGGGAACTACCGGGGAGCTGTTTTTT
CASILGSGGTTGELFF
>TRBJ2-7|.|.|TRBV4-2
TGTGCCAGCAGCCAAGAACTCCGGGCCCCGGGGGAGCAGTACTTC
CASSQELRAPGEQYF
>TRBJ2-5|.|TRBD2|TRBV4-2
TGTGCCAGCAGCCCCCTACCTCGGGAGGGCCCTGAGACCCAGTACTTC
CASSPLPREGPETQYF
>TRBJ1-2|.|.|TRBV19
TGTGCCAGTAGTGTACAGGGCGGCTATGGCTACACCTTC
CASSVQGGYGYTF
>TRBJ1-2|.|.|TRBV5-1
TGCGCCAGCAGCTCCGCACGGGGGTTCTGGAGCTATGGCTACACCTTC
CASSSARGFWSYGYTF
>TRBJ2-1|.|.|TRBV9
TGTGCCAGCAGCGTAGGCCCAAGCGTGGACCGGGCCTACAATGAGCAGTTCTTC
CASSVGPSVDRAYNEQFF
>TRBJ1-1|.|.|TRBV6-5
TGTGCCAGCAGTCCACAGGGGAACACTGAAGCTTTCTTT
CASSPQGNTEAFF
>TRBJ2-1|.|.|TRBV2
TGTGCCAGCACCATATCAATAAATGAGCAGTTCTTC
CASTISINEQFF
>TRBJ2-3|.|.|TRBV28
TGTGCCAGCAGCACCCCGACAGATACGCAGTATTTT
CASSTPTDTQYF
>TRBJ1-5|.|.|TRBV2
TGTGCCAGCAGTGGGGATTGGGGGATCAATCAGCCCCAGCATTTT
CASSGDWGINQPQHF
>TRBJ1-1|.|.|TRBV7-2
TGTGCCAGCAGCTTAGACGAGGGCTACACTGAAGCTTTCTTT
CASSLDEGYTEAFF
>TRBJ2-4|.|TRBD2|TRBV5-4
TGTGCCAGCACCCCCGGCGGGAGAGTTCCCAAAAACATTCAGTACTTC
CASTPGGRVPKNIQYF
>TRBJ1-1|.|.|TRBV10-3
TGTGCCATCAGTGATAAGGGACACACAAACACTGAAGCTTTCTTT
CAISDKGHTNTEAFF
>TRBJ1-2|once|.|TRBV6-1
TGTGCCAGCAGTACCCGGCCAGGGCACTATGGCTACACCTTC
CASSTRPGHYGYTF
>TRBJ2-2|.|.|TRBV7-9
TGTGCCAGCAGCCTCAGGGGCGGCACCGGGGAGCTGTTTTTT
CASSLRGGTGELFF